This TCR beta chain was identified during a study of blood T cell repertoires in COVID-19. The wider study: Spain, Italy and the United States supplied samples that represented acute and convalescent COVID-19. The analysed material was cDNA or gDNA that came from T cells, B-cell-depleted T cells, or PBMCs.

Per the original data handling: Nucleated cell number was recorded as an estimate derived from reference gene primer amplification. Assay used: immunoSEQ multiplex PCR; TCRdb lists only in-frame clones, some missing. V and J calls and clone size are as listed in that table; D and trimming were resolved from the DNA. The sample consists of 250,000 or so clones, 84% of them appearing once. This CDR3 is 15 amino acids long. Germline assignment: CDR1 SGHDN and CDR2 FVKESK. Trimming removed 2 bases from V and 7 bases from J; junction bases left unmatched: 4. This chain uses TRBV14 with TRBJ1-6, with 8 nucleotides matching TRBD1. The clonotype was recovered from a woman aged 40 to 50 who had recovered from COVID-19. Sequenced sample: peripheral blood. This CDR3 reads CASSQIRGPNSPLHF. CDR3 coding DNA: TGTGCCAGCAGCCAAATCAGGGGGCCGAATTCACCCCTCCACTTT.